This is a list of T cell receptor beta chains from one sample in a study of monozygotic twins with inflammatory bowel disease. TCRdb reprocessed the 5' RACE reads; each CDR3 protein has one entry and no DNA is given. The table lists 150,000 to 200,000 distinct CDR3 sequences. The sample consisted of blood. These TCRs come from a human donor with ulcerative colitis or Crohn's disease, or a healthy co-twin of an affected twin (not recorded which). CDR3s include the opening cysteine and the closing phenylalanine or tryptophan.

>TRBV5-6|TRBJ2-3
CASSWTSGDYTDTQYF
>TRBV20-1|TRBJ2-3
CSARVPGLAADTQYF
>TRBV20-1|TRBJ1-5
CSASHGRGRSQPQHF
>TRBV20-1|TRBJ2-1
CSANGLAGVFEDNEQFF
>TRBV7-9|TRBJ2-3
CASKVGSTDTQYF
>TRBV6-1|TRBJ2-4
CASSDSALAKNIQYF
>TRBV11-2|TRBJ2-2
CASSWGGTRFDGNTGELFF
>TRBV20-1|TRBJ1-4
CSARGTNEKLFF
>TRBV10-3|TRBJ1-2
CAISVGQGSDSYTF
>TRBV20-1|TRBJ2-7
CSASSGTKYEQYF
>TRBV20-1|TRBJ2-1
CSARGYLGNSYNEQFF
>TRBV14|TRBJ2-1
CASSHHRDYYYNEQFF
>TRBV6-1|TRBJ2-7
CASTFSPGLPAKQYF
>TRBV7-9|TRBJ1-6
CASSLDTRSPLHF
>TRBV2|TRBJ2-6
CASNPTLAGSGANVLTF
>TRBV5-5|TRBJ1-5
CASSLSLGGQPQHF
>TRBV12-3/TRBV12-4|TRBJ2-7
CANHREGEQYF
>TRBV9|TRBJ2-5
CASSVSRGLSTQYF
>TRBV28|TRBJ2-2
CASSVTGAGELFF
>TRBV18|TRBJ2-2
CASSPPGGSTGELFF
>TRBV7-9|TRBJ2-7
CASSSTRDPAYEQYF
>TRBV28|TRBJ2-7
CASSLKASGSYEQYF
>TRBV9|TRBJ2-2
CASSVDRLNTGELFF
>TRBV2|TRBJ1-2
CASWGGWYGYTF
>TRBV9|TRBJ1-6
CASSPNPDRGSPLHF
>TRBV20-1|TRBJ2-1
CSANRDRNYNEQFF
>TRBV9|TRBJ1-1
CASSVGGGEEAFF
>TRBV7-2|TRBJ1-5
CASSPPGSDQPQHF
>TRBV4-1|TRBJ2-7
CASSQVVGDYEQYF
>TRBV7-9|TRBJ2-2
CAGLATSGFAGELFF
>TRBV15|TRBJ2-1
CATSRDSRGGTHDEQFF
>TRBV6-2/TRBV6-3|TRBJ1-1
CASSYSSTEAFF
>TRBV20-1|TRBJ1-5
CSAVGHRGIQPQHF
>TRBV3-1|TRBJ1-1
CASSQEARAEAFF
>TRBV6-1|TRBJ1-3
CASGGTHSGNTIYF
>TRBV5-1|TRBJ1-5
CASSYSGTLMVWCNQPQHF
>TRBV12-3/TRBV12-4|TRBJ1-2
CASSFGDYGYTF
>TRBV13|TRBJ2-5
CASSFRPPETQYF
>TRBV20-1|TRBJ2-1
CSARGGAGSSYNEQFF
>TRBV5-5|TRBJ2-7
CASSFGATYEQYF
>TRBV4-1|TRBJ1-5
CASSQVSGGSQPQHF
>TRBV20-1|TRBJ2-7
CSARDIVHAYIEQYF
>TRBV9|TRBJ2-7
CASSVAAGKSYEQYF
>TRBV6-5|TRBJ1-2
CATARHLGYGYTF
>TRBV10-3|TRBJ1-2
CAISEDRESYGYTF
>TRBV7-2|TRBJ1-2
CASSRMGVYGYTF
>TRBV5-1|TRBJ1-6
CASSLWGDSPLHF
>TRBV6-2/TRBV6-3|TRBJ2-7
CAASGQGWYEQYF
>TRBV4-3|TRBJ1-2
CASSLQTRGTNYGYTF
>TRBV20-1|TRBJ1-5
CSASQGSNQPQHF
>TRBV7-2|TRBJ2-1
CASSSDGYNEQFF
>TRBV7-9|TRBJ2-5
CASSLVTGRETQYF
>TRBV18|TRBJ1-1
CASSPVDTETFF
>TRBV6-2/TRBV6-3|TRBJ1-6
CASSPVGIYNSPLHF
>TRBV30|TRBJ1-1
CAWRGMGIEAFF
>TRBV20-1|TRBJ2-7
CRALLGGGSYEQYF
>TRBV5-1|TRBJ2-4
CASSQLTGVKNIQYF
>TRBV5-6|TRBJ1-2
CASSLGPRPHYGYTF
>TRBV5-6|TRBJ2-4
CASSFRVAKNIQYF